This TCR beta chain stems from a study of shared clonotypes between healthy human individuals. Overall study findings and caveats: The study found 4.5% to 6% of naive CD4 clonotypes shared across four donors. Among donors, the sharing of clonotypes was expected to be influenced by sequencing depth.

Assay execution took place at the deep level. Source study methods: ImmunoSEQ yielded junction-only sequences lacking quality scores, so filtering differed. Profiling relied on immunoSEQ multiplex PCR, and the TCRdb table lists in-frame clones only, not all of them. For V, J and clone size, that table is used; D and trimming come from the DNA. The sample yields approximately 980,000 clones, about three quarters seen once. The CDR3 consists of 16 residues. Germline V gives CDR1 SGHNT, CDR2 YYREEE (reference sequence). After removal of 0 bases from V and 0 bases from J, the junction contained 4 bases not matched to a gene. This clone was detected a few times. The target antigen is unknown.

This chain connects TRBV5-4 to TRBJ2-7, with 9 bases fitting TRBD2. Sequencing was performed on memory CD4+ T cells sorted from blood. As for subset: CD45RA-negative fraction. The sequence came from a man younger than 30 in good health. The CDR3 nucleotides are TGTGCCAGCAGCTTGGCGGGTAGCGGGGGCTCCTACGAGCAGTACTTC. Translating it yields CASSLAGSGGSYEQYF.